Reported below is one T cell receptor beta chain. The sample belongs to a study of CD8 T cells in Susac syndrome. This CDR3 spans 13 amino acids. Deletions cut 5 bases from V and 5 bases from J, with 13 bases between. The germline V gene has CDR1 GTSNPN and CDR2 SVGIG (reference sequence). Reverse transcription used roughly 0.45 to 1 ug RNA and random hexamers. TCRdb analysed the immunoSEQ multiplex PCR reads with MiXCR anew, one entry per CDR3 protein. The table records around 150,000 distinct CDR3 sequences, more than 85% of them present only once. The chain couples TRBV30 to TRBJ2-1; D perhaps matches TRBD2 (6 bases). The source of this sequence is a human donor with Susac syndrome. Sequenced input: CD4+ T cells from PBMCs. The CDR3 DNA reads as TGTGCCTGGTCCCGGGAGCGAAACAATGAGCAGTTCTTC. This translates into CAWSRERNNEQFF.